This passage covers 14 T cell receptor beta chains from one sample sequenced in a study of blood T cells in healthy people across ages. The authors ran a second PCR of about 6 to 11 cycles using a sample-barcoded 5' primer and a J-beta primer mix. TCRdb reprocessed the 5' RACE reads with MiXCR, giving one entry per CDR3 protein. The sample shows fewer than 2 million distinct CDR3 sequences, roughly two fifths of them seen only once. The material sequenced was blood. The receptors derive from a human donor in good health.

The table lists this clonotype with a few counts. The chain recombines TRBV6-2 or TRBV6-3 with TRBJ1-1, with a possible D match to TRBD1 (5 bases). Germline CDR1 reads MNHEY; CDR2 reads SVGEGT. Trimming stripped 3 bases from V and 4 bases from J, with 12 bases between. This CDR3 is built from 14 residues. The CDR3 loop is CASSYDRGITEAFF. The CDR3 bases are TGTGCCAGCAGTTATGATCGGGGGATCACTGAAGCTTTCTTT.

This chain links TRBV5-1 with TRBJ2-7, with TRBD1 matching over 8 bases. The CDR3 contains 16 residues. The J segment lost 2 bases and the V segment lost 2 bases, leaving 9 bases of the junction unmatched. Germline CDR1 SGHRS, CDR2 YFSETQ. The CDR3 DNA reads TGCGCCAGCAGCTTCCCCCTCGGGACAGGTCCCTACGAGCAGTACTTC. Amino acid sequence: CASSFPLGTGPYEQYF.

This clonotype turned up a few times. The rearrangement links TRBV5-1 to TRBJ1-2; possibly TRBD1 for D (6 bases). In germline, CDR1 is SGHRS, CDR2 YFSETQ. There are 16 residues in the CDR3. Trimming pared 0 bases from V and 4 bases from J, leaving 16 bases between. The CDR3 reads CASSLGPGADGYGYTF. The CDR3 nucleotides read TGCGCCAGCAGCTTGGGGCCAGGGGCGGACGGCTATGGCTACACCTTC.

This clonotype was observed a handful of times. This chain links TRBV6-2 or TRBV6-3 with TRBJ1-2; D gene ambiguous. Deletions cut 3 bases from V and 6 bases from J, with 14 bases between. Germline V lookup: CDR1 MNHEY, CDR2 SVGEGT. The CDR3 is 14 amino acids. The CDR3 sequence is CASSYSEANDGYTF. The CDR3 region has the DNA TGTGCCAGCAGTTATTCAGAGGCGAATGATGGCTACACCTTC.

This clonotype was counted a few times. The junction departs from germline at one end; a sequencing error may be responsible. J is TRBJ2-4 and V is TRBV12-3 or TRBV12-4; 7 nucleotides line up with TRBD1. TRBJ2-7 explains the end of the DNA better; the J call may be wrong. CDR3 size: 14 residues. Here the CDR3 reads CACSFAGTDYEQYF. The CDR3 bases are TGTGCCTGCAGTTTCGCTGGGACAGACTACGAGCAGTACTTC.

This chain joins TRBV5-1 and TRBJ2-5; 12 bases align to TRBD2. This CDR3 region has 13 residues. The junction had 3 bases not matched to a gene; V was cut back by 7 bases and J by 5 bases. From germline, CDR1 is SGHRS and CDR2 YFSETQ. CDR3 amino acids: CASGLAGPETQYF. The CDR3 region has the DNA TGCGCCAGCGGACTAGCGGGACCGGAGACCCAGTACTTC.

Concerning this clonotype: A much larger clonotype is one base distant, so this may be a read error. The rearrangement uses TRBV7-9 and TRBJ2-1, with TRBD1 matching over 7 bases. The CDR3 has 15 amino acids. The V gene's germline CDR1 is SEHNR and CDR2 FQNEAQ (reference sequence). The CDR3: CASSPNRGSYDEQFF. The CDR3, as DNA: TGTGCCAGCAGCCCTAACAGGGGCTCCTACGATGAGCAGTTCTTC. Full variable domain (missing parts from reference TRBV7-9 and TRBJ2-1): DTGVSQNPRHKITKRGQNVTFRCDPISEHNRLYWYRQTLGQGPEFLTYFQNEAQLEKSRLLSDRFSAERPKGSFSTLEIQRTEQGDSAMYLCASSPNRGSYDEQFFGPGTRLTVL.

This chain uses TRBV4-3 with TRBJ2-7; D is possibly TRBD2 (5 bases). The CDR3 spans 16 residues. Germline values: CDR1 LGHNA, CDR2 YSLEER. Trimming pared 0 bases from V and 3 bases from J, leaving 15 bases between. CDR3: CASSQDLAGPLYEQYF. The CDR3, as DNA: TGCGCCAGCAGCCAAGATCTGGCGGGCCCGCTCTACGAGCAGTACTTC.

V gene TRBV18 combines with J gene TRBJ2-5; the D is unclear. With 8 bases removed from V and 11 bases from J, the gap between germline ends came to 15 bases. In germline, CDR1 is KGHSH, CDR2 LQKENI. The CDR3 totals 11 residues. The CDR3, as DNA: TGTGCCAGCCAATCAAACGAAGAGCAGTACTTC. It yields the protein CASQSNEEQYF.

This clonotype was detected only once. J is TRBJ1-6 and V is TRBV20-1; 9 bases line up with TRBD1. The CDR3 has 13 amino acids. Per the germline V gene, CDR1 is DFQATT and CDR2 is SNEGSKA (reference sequence). With 6 bases clipped from V and 8 bases from J, the junction kept 5 bases outside the gene matches. CDR3 region: CSALDRGDSPLHF. The CDR3 DNA follows: TGCAGTGCCCTGGACAGGGGAGATTCACCCCTCCACTTT.

This clonotype was counted a few times. The chain is built from TRBV6-2 or TRBV6-3 and TRBJ2-6; perhaps TRBD2 as D (5 bases). The CDR3 has 17 residues. Germline V CDR1 and CDR2: MNHEY, SVGEGT. The germline V and J ends were trimmed by 2 bases and 1 base, with 12 bases remaining between them. Here the CDR3 DNA reads TGTGCCAGCAGTTACGCGGGCCCTACATCTGGGGCCAACGTCCTGACTTTC. This codes for CASSYAGPTSGANVLTF.

The chain couples TRBV12-3 or TRBV12-4 to TRBJ1-4; D might be TRBD1 (6 bases). The CDR3 has 14 amino acids. Trimming took off 7 bases at V and 6 bases at J, with 15 bases between the two ends. The CDR3 region has the DNA TGTGCCAGCACTAAACAGGGATGGGATGAAAAACTGTTTTTT. Its translation is CASTKQGWDEKLFF.

A few counts support this clonotype. The chain employs TRBV29-1 and TRBJ1-2; D call uncertain. CDR1 and CDR2 from the germline V gene are SQVTM and ANQGSEA. Trimming removed 6 bases from V and 4 bases from J, with 12 bases in between. The CDR3 has 12 residues. For the CDR3, the DNA is TGCAGCGTACAAGGTTTTACCTATGGCTACACCTTC. Protein product: CSVQGFTYGYTF.

This sequence joins TRBV20-1 and TRBJ2-1; 7 bases align to TRBD1. Germline-derived CDR1 and CDR2 are DFQATT and SNEGSKA (reference sequence). After removal of 5 bases from V and 4 bases from J, the junction contained 17 bases not matched to a gene. CDR3 length: 17 amino acids. This CDR3 is CSAAEMTGFKPYNEQFF. The CDR3 nucleotides read TGCAGTGCTGCCGAGATGACAGGGTTTAAGCCTTACAATGAGCAGTTCTTC.